Shown below are 27 T cell receptor beta chains from a single sample sequenced in a study of blood T cell repertoires in COVID-19. Profiled with immunoSEQ multiplex PCR; TCRdb holds only in-frame clones, not every one. The table records some 220,000 clones, roughly 84% of them present only once. Sequencing was carried out using peripheral blood. The receptors were sampled from a woman aged 55 to 70 who had recovered from COVID-19.

This chain joins TRBV6-5 and TRBJ1-1, with TRBD1 identical over 10 bases. The V and J ends lost 7 bases and 0 bases, in that order; junction bases with no gene match: 5. The germline V gene encodes CDR1 MNHEY and CDR2 SVGAGI. The CDR3 runs 15 residues. The CDR3 nucleotides are TGTGCCAGCATTGGGACAGGGGTAATGAACACTGAAGCTTTCTTT. Its protein product is CASIGTGVMNTEAFF.

This chain links TRBV9 with TRBJ2-1; 15 bases are shared with TRBD2. This CDR3 region has 16 residues. In germline, CDR1 is SGDLS, CDR2 YYNGEE. V shed 0 bases, J shed 6 bases, and the junction held 1 base outside the gene matches. CDR3 bases: TGTGCCAGCAGCGTAGGGACTAGCGGGGGGGCCAATGAGCAGTTCTTC. Amino acid sequence: CASSVGTSGGANEQFF.

This chain uses TRBV13 with TRBJ1-1; D is possibly TRBD1 (5 bases). The CDR3 has 14 residues. Trimming cost V 2 bases and J 3 bases, with 10 bases left between them. Germline values: CDR1 PRHDT, CDR2 FYEKMQ (reference sequence). The CDR3 sequence is CASSLKGSDTEAFF. The CDR3 DNA is TGTGCCAGCAGCTTAAAGGGGTCCGACACTGAAGCTTTCTTT.

The V and J genes are TRBV2 and TRBJ2-3; TRBD2 aligns across 11 bases. J gave up 2 bases and V 6 bases, and 7 bases lay outside the gene matches. The CDR3 totals 16 residues. Germline CDR1 is SNHLY and CDR2 is FYNNEI. CDR3 sequence: CASSLAGGTATDTQYF. The DNA for the CDR3 is TGTGCCAGCAGCTTAGCGGGGGGGACTGCCACAGATACGCAGTATTTT.

The chain recombines TRBV11-1 with TRBJ2-3, with 8 bases matching TRBD2. Per the germline V gene, CDR1 is SGHAT and CDR2 is FQDESV (reference sequence). The CDR3 spans 15 residues. V was clipped by 8 bases and J by 4 bases; unmatched bases: 11. CDR3 sequence reads: CASSAYSGEADTQYF. The CDR3 bases are TGTGCCAGCTCGGCCTATAGCGGGGAGGCAGATACGCAGTATTTT.

The V gene is TRBV18, the J gene TRBJ2-2; weak D call: TRBD2 (6 bases). Looked up from germline, CDR1 is KGHSH and CDR2 is LQKENI. The CDR3 runs 15 residues. Trimming removed 2 bases at V and 4 bases at J, with 11 bases between. The CDR3 region has the DNA TGTGCCAGCTCACCAGGACCGCGGGGCACCGGGGAGCTGTTTTTT. Translation: CASSPGPRGTGELFF.

The chain joins TRBV12-2 to TRBJ1-5; whether TRBD1, the table's D call, matches the DNA was not checked. TRBV12-2 is annotated as a pseudogene. CDR3 length: 24 residues. The CDR3 DNA reads TGTGCAAGTCGCTTAGCGTCGCCCACGGGCAGGGGGCTTAGGCACGGACCGAGGCATCAGCCCCAGCATTTT. Residues: CASRLASPTGRGLRHGPRHQPQHF.

This chain uses TRBV4-1 with TRBJ2-5; D gene unclear. Germline CDR1 reads MGHRA; CDR2 reads YSYEKL. V was trimmed by 1 base and J by 0 bases, leaving 3 bases between them. The CDR3 is 13 amino acids. The CDR3 reads CASSQVNQETQYF. For the CDR3, the DNA is TGCGCCAGCAGCCAAGTAAACCAAGAGACCCAGTACTTC.

The chain recombines TRBV6-5 with TRBJ1-4; 10 bases agree with TRBD1. The CDR3 has 15 residues. The V gene end was trimmed by 10 bases and the J gene end by 6 bases; junction bases not matched to a gene: 11. Germline values: CDR1 MNHEY, CDR2 SVGAGI. CDR3 nucleotide sequence: TGTGCCACCCATGGGGGGACAGGGGAGGATGAAAAACTGTTTTTT. Translated: CATHGGTGEDEKLFF.

This chain joins TRBV4-2 and TRBJ2-1, with 14 bases aligning to TRBD2. The CDR3 is made up of 19 amino acids. The germline CDR1 and CDR2 sequences are LGHNA and YNFKEQ. The ends lost 5 bases at V and 0 bases at J; junction bases unmatched: 9. CDR3 DNA: TGTGCCAGCAGCTCCGGGACTAGCGGGGGTCAACGCTCCTACAATGAGCAGTTCTTC. This codes for CASSSGTSGGQRSYNEQFF.

The chain has TRBV3-1 (or the pseudogene TRBV3-2) and TRBJ2-7; TRBD2 might be the D (6 bases). Trimming stripped 1 base from V and 2 bases from J, with 15 bases between. The CDR3 is 16 amino acids. Germline CDR1 is LGHDT and CDR2 is YNNKEL (reference sequence). This CDR3 is CASSQGRIGGAYEQYF. For the CDR3, the DNA is TGTGCCAGCAGCCAAGGTAGGATCGGGGGTGCCTACGAGCAGTACTTC.

This clone was seen many times. The chain couples TRBV11-2 to TRBJ2-5; weak D call: TRBD2 (6 bases). The CDR3 runs to 15 residues. Germline V gene data show CDR1 as SGHAT and CDR2 as FQNNGV. The V end lost 5 bases, the J end lost 4 bases, and 17 bases lay between the germline ends. The CDR3 sequence: CASSANGGPGETQYF. The DNA of the CDR3 is TGTGCCAGCAGCGCAAACGGGGGTCCAGGAGAGACCCAGTACTTC.

The chain links TRBV27 to TRBJ2-3; 7 nucleotides match TRBD2. Germline CDR1 reads MNHEY; CDR2 reads SMNVEV (reference sequence). The CDR3 totals 17 residues. Trimming took 6 bases from V and 2 from J; bases not matched to a gene: 14. Here the CDR3 reads CASRRLGLADSTDTQYF. CDR3 in DNA: TGTGCCAGCAGGCGCTTGGGCCTAGCGGACTCCACAGATACGCAGTATTTT.

This CDR3 is CASSMNADSPLHF. CDR3 nucleotide sequence: TGTGCCAGCAGTATGAACGCGGATTCACCCCTCCACTTT. The chain is built from TRBV27 and TRBJ1-6; D uncertain. The CDR3 consists of 13 residues. Germline CDR1 MNHEY, CDR2 SMNVEV (reference sequence). The V gene lost 5 bases and the J gene lost 8 bases, with 10 bases spanning the gap.

This clone occurred once. The J gene is TRBJ1-5, the V gene TRBV5-5; 7 positions agree with TRBD1. CDR1 SGHKS and CDR2 YYEKEE come from the germline V gene (reference sequence). With 0 bases clipped from V and 7 bases from J, the junction kept 4 bases outside the gene matches. The CDR3 runs 14 residues. The CDR3 sequence is CASSLVAGGQPQHF. CDR3 nucleotides: TGTGCCAGCAGCTTGGTGGCAGGGGGGCAGCCCCAGCATTTT.

This clone was recorded only once. This chain connects TRBV7-9 to TRBJ2-1; possibly TRBD2 for D (5 bases). The V end was cut by 2 bases, the J end by 4 bases, with 12 bases between. CDR1 and CDR2 (germline): SEHNR, FQNEAQ (reference sequence). There are 15 residues in the CDR3. This chain's CDR3 is CASSLSSGPYNEQFF. As DNA, the CDR3 is TGTGCCAGCAGCTTATCCAGCGGTCCTTACAATGAGCAGTTCTTC.

J is TRBJ2-1 and V is TRBV29-1, with 7 bases aligning to TRBD2. The V gene end was trimmed by 1 base and the J gene end by 5 bases; junction bases not matched to a gene: 8. Germline V CDR1 and CDR2: SQVTM, ANQGSEA. The CDR3 runs 15 residues. In DNA, the CDR3 is TGCAGCGTTGAAGGGCCCGGACTAGGCGACAATGAGCAGTTCTTC. It translates to CSVEGPGLGDNEQFF.

This chain links TRBV5-4 with TRBJ2-3; 12 bases line up with TRBD2. CDR1 is SGHNT, CDR2 YYREEE, per germline (reference sequence). V was pared by 3 bases and J by 4 bases, with 3 bases of the junction left unmatched. CDR3 length equals 15 residues. The chain's CDR3 is CASSSSSGGADTQYF. The CDR3 DNA reads as TGTGCCAGCAGCTCGTCTAGCGGGGGGGCAGATACGCAGTATTTT.

This chain uses TRBV7-2 with TRBJ2-3; tentatively, D is TRBD2 (5 bases). CDR3 length: 16 residues. Trimming removed 1 base from V and 7 bases from J, with 18 bases in between. Per the germline V gene, CDR1 is SGHTA and CDR2 is FQGNSA. The chain's CDR3 is CASSLVLVYPGNTQYF. CDR3 sequence (DNA): TGTGCCAGCAGCTTAGTACTAGTCTATCCGGGTAATACGCAGTATTTT.

The chain uses TRBV10-3 and TRBJ2-1; 8 positions match TRBD2. Per germline, CDR1 ENHRY and CDR2 SYGVKD. This CDR3 has 14 residues. J was trimmed by 7 bases and V by 6 bases; bases with no gene match: 8. CDR3 protein: CAISGAGAKNEQFF. As DNA, the CDR3 is TGTGCCATCAGCGGAGCGGGGGCAAAAAATGAGCAGTTCTTC.

Remarks on this clone: This specimen includes other DNA sequences encoding the same CDR3. The V call is TRBV5-1, the J call TRBJ2-7, with a tentative D call TRBD1 (5 bases). Germline V gene lookup returns CDR1 SGHRS and CDR2 YFSETQ. The CDR3 runs 14 residues. V gave up 0 bases and J gave up 2 bases, with 9 bases separating them. The CDR3 protein is CASSLGTDTYEQYF. The CDR3 DNA follows: TGCGCCAGCAGCTTGGGGACGGACACCTACGAGCAGTACTTC.

This sequence joins TRBV5-5 and TRBJ2-2; D is perhaps TRBD1 (5 bases). CDR1 SGHKS and CDR2 YYEKEE come from the germline V gene (reference sequence). Trimming left V 8 bases short and J 1 base short, with 9 bases between. This CDR3 has 13 residues. The CDR3 bases are TGTGCCAGTAAAACAGGGAACACCGGGGAGCTGTTTTTT. Translating it yields CASKTGNTGELFF.

CDR3 nucleotide sequence: TGTGCCAGCAGCCAAGATCTAGGGACAGGAGATCAGCCCCAGCATTTT. The encoded protein is CASSQDLGTGDQPQHF. The chain has TRBV3-1 (or the pseudogene TRBV3-2) and TRBJ1-5; 8 bases align to TRBD1. The CDR3 has 16 amino acids. The trim removed 0 bases at V and 5 bases at J, leaving 6 bases unmatched. Germline assignment: CDR1 LGHDT and CDR2 YNNKEL (reference sequence).

There are a few counts of this clone. The chain joins TRBV18 to TRBJ1-1; D gene uncertain. The V gene lost 3 bases and the J gene lost 0 bases, with 8 bases spanning the gap. The CDR3 length is 14 residues. The germline V gene has CDR1 KGHSH and CDR2 LQKENI. The CDR3 region has the DNA TGTGCCAGCTCACCGAACAGCATGAACACTGAAGCTTTCTTT. This gives the protein CASSPNSMNTEAFF.

The V call is TRBV2, the J call TRBJ1-3, with D unresolved. The germline V gene encodes CDR1 SNHLY and CDR2 FYNNEI. V was shortened by 7 bases and J by 3 bases, with 13 bases between the two germline ends. This CDR3 comprises 14 residues. The CDR3 DNA follows: TGTGCCAGCACGTTCGGGGAACGTGGAAACACCATATATTTT. It is translated as CASTFGERGNTIYF.

The chain has TRBV4-1 and TRBJ2-5; 9 nucleotides align to TRBD1. Unmatched junction bases numbered 2, after V lost 2 bases and J lost 4 bases. Germline loops: CDR1 MGHRA, CDR2 YSYEKL. The CDR3 runs 14 residues. CDR3 residues: CASSQNRGPETQYF. The DNA of the CDR3 is TGCGCCAGCAGCCAAAACAGGGGGCCAGAGACCCAGTACTTC.

This clone came up a few times. The chain links TRBV7-8 to TRBJ2-5; 11 nucleotides line up with TRBD1. V lost 1 base, J lost 6 bases, and 7 bases stayed unmatched. The CDR3 runs to 16 residues. Germline-derived CDR1 and CDR2 are SGHVS and FQNEAQ. The CDR3 DNA reads TGTGCCAGCAGCTTAGGATGGACAGGGGGCTTGAAGACCCAGTACTTC. Protein product: CASSLGWTGGLKTQYF.